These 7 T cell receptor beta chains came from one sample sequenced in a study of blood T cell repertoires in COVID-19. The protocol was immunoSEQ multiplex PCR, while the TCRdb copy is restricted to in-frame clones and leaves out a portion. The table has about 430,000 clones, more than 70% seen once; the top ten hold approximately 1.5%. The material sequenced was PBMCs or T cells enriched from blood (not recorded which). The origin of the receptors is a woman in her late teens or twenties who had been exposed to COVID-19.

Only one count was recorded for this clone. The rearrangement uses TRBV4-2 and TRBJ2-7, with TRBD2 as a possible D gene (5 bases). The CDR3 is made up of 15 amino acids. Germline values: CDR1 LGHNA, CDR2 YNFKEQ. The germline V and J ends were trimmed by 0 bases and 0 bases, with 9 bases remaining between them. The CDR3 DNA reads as TGTGCCAGCAGCCAAGAGGGCGGGTCCTCCTACGAGCAGTACTTC. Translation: CASSQEGGSSYEQYF.

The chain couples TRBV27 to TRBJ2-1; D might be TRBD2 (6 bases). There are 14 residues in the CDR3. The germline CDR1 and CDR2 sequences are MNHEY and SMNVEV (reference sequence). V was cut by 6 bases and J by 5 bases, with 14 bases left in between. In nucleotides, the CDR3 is TGTGCCAGCAGCGGTCTAGCGTATGACAATGAGCAGTTCTTC. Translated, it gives CASSGLAYDNEQFF.

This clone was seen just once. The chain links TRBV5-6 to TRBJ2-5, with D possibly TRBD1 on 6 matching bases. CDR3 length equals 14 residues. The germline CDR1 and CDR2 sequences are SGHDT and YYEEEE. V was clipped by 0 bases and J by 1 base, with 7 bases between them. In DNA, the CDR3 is TGTGCCAGCAGCTTGGGGGACACCCAAGAGACCCAGTACTTC. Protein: CASSLGDTQETQYF.

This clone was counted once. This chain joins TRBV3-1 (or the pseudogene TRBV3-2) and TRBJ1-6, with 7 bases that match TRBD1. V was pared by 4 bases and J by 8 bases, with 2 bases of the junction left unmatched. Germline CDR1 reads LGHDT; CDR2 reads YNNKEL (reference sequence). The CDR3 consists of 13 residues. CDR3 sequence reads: CASSPDRYSPLHF. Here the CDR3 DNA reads TGTGCCAGCAGCCCGGACAGGTATTCACCCCTCCACTTT.

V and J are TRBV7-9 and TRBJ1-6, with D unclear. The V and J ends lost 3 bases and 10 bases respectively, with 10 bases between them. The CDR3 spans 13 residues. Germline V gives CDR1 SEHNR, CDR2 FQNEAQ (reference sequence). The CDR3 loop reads CASSFKGESPLHF. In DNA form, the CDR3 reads TGTGCCAGCAGCTTTAAGGGAGAATCACCCCTCCACTTT.

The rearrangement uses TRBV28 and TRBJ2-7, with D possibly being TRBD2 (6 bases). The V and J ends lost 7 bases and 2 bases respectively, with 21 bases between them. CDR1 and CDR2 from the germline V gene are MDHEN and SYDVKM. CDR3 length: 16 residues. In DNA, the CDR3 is TGTGCCAGCACTCGAATCGGCGGGGACCTCGCCTACGAGCAGTACTTC. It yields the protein CASTRIGGDLAYEQYF.

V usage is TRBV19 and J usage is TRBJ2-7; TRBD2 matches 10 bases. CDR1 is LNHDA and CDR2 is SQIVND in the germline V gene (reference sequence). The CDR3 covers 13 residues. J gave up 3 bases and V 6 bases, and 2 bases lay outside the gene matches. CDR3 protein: CASRPSGGYEQYF. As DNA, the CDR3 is TGTGCCAGTAGGCCTAGCGGGGGCTACGAGCAGTACTTC.